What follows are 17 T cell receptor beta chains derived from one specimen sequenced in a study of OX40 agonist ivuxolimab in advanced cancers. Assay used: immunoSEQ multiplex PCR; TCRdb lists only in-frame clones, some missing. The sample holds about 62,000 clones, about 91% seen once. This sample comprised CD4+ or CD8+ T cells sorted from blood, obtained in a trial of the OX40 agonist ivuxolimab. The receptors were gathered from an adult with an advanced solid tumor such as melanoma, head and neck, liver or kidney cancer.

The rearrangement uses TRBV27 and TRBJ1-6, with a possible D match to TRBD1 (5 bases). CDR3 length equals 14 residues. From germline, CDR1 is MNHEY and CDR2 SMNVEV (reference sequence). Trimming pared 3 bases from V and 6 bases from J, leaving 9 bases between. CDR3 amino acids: CASSFGTGNSPLHF. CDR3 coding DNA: TGTGCCAGCAGTTTCGGGACGGGTAATTCACCCCTCCACTTT.

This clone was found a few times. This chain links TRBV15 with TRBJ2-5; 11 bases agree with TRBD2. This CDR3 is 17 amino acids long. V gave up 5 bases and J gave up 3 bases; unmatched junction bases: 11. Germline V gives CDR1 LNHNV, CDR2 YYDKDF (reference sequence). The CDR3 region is CATSQGWLLAGEETQYF. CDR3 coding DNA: TGTGCCACCAGCCAGGGCTGGTTACTAGCGGGAGAAGAGACCCAGTACTTC.

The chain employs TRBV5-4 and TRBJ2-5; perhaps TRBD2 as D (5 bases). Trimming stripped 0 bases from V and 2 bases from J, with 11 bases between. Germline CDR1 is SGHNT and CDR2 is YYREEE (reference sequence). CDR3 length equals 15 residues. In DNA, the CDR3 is TGTGCCAGCAGCTTGGTTGTGACTAATCAAGAGACCCAGTACTTC. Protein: CASSLVVTNQETQYF. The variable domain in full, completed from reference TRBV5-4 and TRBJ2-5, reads ETGVTQSPTHLIKTRGQQVTLRCSSQSGHNTVSWYQQALGQGPQFIFQYYREEENGRGNFPPRFSGLQFPNYSSELNVNALELDDSALYLCASSLVVTNQETQYFGPGTRLLVL.

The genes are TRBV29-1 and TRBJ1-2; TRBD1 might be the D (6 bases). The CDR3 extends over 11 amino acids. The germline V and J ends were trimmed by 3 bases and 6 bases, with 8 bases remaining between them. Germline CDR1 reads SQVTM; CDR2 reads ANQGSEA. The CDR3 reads CSVDGGHGYTF. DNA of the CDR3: TGCAGCGTTGACGGGGGCCATGGCTACACCTTC. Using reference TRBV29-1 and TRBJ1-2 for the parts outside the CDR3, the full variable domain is SAVISQKPSRDICQRGTSLTIQCQVDSQVTMMFWYRQQPGQSLTLIATANQGSEATYESGFVIDKFPISRPNLTFSTLTVSNMSPEDSSIYLCSVDGGHGYTFGSGTRLTVV.

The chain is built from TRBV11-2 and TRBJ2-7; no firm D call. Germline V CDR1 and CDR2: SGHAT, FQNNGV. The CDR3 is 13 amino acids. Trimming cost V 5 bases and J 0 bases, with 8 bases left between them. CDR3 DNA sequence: TGTGCCAGCAGCCTTGGTCCCTCCTACGAGCAGTACTTC. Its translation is CASSLGPSYEQYF.

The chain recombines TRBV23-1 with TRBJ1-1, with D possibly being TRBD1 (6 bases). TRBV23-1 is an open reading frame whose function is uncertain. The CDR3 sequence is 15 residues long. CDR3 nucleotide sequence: TGCGGGCCGGGGGGGCCCCAAGGGGTGAACACTGAAGCTTTCTTT. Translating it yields CGPGGPQGVNTEAFF.

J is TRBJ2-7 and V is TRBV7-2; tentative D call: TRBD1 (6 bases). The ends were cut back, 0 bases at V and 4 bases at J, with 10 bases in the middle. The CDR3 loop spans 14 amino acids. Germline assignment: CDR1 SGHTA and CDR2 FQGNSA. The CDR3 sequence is CASSLAYREYEQYF. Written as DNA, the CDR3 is TGTGCCAGCAGCTTAGCATACAGGGAATACGAGCAGTACTTC.

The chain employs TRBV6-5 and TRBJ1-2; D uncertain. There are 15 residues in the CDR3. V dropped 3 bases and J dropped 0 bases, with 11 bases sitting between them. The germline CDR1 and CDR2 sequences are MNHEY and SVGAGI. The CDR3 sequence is CASSYSVVANYGYTF. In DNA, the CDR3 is TGTGCCAGCAGTTATTCGGTGGTGGCTAACTATGGCTACACCTTC.

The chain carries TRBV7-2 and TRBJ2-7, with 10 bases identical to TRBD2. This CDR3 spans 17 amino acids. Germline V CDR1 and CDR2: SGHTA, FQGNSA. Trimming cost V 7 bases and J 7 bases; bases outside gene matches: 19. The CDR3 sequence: CASNWEVAGGPLGEQYF. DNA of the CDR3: TGTGCCAGCAACTGGGAGGTAGCGGGAGGCCCCTTAGGGGAGCAGTACTTC.

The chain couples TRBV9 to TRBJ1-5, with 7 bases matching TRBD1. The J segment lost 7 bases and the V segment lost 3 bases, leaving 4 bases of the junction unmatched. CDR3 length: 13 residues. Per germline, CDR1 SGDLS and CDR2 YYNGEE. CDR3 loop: CASSEGGLQPQHF. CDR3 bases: TGTGCCAGCAGCGAAGGGGGCTTGCAGCCCCAGCATTTT.

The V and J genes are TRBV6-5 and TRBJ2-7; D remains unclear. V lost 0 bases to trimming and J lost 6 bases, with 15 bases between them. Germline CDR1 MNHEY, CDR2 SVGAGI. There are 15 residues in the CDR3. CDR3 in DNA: TGTGCCAGCAGTTACTCTGTGTCCCCGTTTGGCGAGCAGTACTTC. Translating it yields CASSYSVSPFGEQYF.

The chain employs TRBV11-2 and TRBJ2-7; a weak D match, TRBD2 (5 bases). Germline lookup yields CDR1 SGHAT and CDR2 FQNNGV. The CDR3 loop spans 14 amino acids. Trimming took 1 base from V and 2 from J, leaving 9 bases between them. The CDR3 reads CASSLGAGTYEQYF. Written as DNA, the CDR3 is TGTGCCAGCAGCTTAGGGGCGGGCACCTACGAGCAGTACTTC.

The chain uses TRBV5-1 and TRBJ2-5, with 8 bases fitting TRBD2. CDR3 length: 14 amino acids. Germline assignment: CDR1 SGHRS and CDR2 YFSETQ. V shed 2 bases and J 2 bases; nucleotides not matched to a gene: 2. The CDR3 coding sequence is TGCGCCAGCAGCTTAGCGGGGGTACAAGAGACCCAGTACTTC. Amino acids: CASSLAGVQETQYF.

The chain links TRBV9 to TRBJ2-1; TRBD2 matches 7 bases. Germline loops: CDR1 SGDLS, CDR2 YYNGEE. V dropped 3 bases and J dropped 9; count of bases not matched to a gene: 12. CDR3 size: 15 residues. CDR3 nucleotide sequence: TGTGCCAGCAGCGACTCCGGACTAGTTGGAGGTGAGCAGTTCTTC. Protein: CASSDSGLVGGEQFF. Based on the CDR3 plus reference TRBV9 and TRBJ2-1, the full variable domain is DSGVTQTPKHLITATGQRVTLRCSPRSGDLSVYWYQQSLDQGLQFLIQYYNGEERAKGNILERFSAQQFPDLHSELNLSSLELGDSALYFCASSDSGLVGGEQFFGPGTRLTVL.

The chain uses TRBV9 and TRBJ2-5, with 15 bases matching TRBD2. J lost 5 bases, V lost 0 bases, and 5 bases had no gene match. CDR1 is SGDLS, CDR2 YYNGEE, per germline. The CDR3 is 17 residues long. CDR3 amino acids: CASSVAGGLAGGETQYF. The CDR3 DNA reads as TGTGCCAGCAGCGTAGCGGGGGGACTAGCGGGAGGTGAGACCCAGTACTTC. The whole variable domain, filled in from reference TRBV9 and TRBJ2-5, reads DSGVTQTPKHLITATGQRVTLRCSPRSGDLSVYWYQQSLDQGLQFLIQYYNGEERAKGNILERFSAQQFPDLHSELNLSSLELGDSALYFCASSVAGGLAGGETQYFGPGTRLLVL.

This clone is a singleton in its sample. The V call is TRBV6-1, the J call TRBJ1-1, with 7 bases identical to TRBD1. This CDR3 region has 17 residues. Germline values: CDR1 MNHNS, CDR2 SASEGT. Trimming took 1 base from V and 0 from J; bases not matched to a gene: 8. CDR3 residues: CASSEVVTGIMNTEAFF. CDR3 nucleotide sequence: TGTGCCAGCAGTGAAGTGGTGACAGGGATAATGAACACTGAAGCTTTCTTT.

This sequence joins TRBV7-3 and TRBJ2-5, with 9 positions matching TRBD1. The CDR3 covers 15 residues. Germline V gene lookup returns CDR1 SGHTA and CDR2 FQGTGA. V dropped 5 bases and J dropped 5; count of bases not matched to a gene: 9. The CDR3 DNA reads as TGTGCCAGCAGCCAACAGGGGGCGCTTGGTGAGACCCAGTACTTC. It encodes CASSQQGALGETQYF.